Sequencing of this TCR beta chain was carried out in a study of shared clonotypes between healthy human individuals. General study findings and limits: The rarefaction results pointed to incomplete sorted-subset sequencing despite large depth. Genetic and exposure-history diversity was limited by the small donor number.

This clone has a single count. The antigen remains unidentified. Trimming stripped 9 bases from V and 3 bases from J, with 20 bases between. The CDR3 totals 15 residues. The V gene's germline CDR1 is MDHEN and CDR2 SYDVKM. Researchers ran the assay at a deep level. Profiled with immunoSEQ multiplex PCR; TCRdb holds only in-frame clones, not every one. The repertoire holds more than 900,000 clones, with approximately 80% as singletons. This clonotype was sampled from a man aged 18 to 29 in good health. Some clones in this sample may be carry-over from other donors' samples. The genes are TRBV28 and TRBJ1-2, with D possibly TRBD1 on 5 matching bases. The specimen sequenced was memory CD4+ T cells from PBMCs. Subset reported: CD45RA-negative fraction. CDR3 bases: TGTGCCAGTTCACTGAGGGGCGCCAGCCACTATGGCTACACCTTC. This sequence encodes CASSLRGASHYGYTF.